Following are 12 T cell receptor beta chains from one sample sequenced in a study of cytomegalovirus exposure and HLA in healthy donors. The PCR ran on 60 Vbeta and 13 Jbeta primers. Clones were sequenced by immunoSEQ multiplex PCR, and TCRdb holds only the in-frame ones, with some missing. The sample yields roughly 80,000 clones, around 81% seen once. Sequenced sample: PBMCs. The receptors derive from a male donor in good health and CMV-seronegative.

J is TRBJ1-2 and V is TRBV7-2; a weak D match, TRBD1 (5 bases). Trimming removed 7 bases at V and 0 bases at J, with 12 bases between. This CDR3 is 14 amino acids long. Germline lookup yields CDR1 SGHTA and CDR2 FQGNSA. For the CDR3, the DNA is TGTGCCAGCACCGACAGCCCGACTAACTATGGCTACACCTTC. Translating it yields CASTDSPTNYGYTF. The whole variable domain, filled in from reference TRBV7-2 and TRBJ1-2, reads GAGVSQSPSNKVTEKGKDVELRCDPISGHTALYWYRQSLGQGLEFLIYFQGNSAPDKSGLPSDRFSAERTGGSVSTLTIQRTQQEDSAVYLCASTDSPTNYGYTFGSGTRLTVV.

In its sample, this clone was seen once. This chain connects TRBV6-5 to TRBJ2-7; D perhaps matches TRBD1 (5 bases). The V end lost 0 bases, the J end lost 2 bases, and 11 bases lay between the germline ends. CDR1 and CDR2 from the germline V gene are MNHEY and SVGAGI. This CDR3 is 15 amino acids long. As DNA, the CDR3 is TGTGCCAGCAGTTACTCCTACAGGCCCACCTACGAGCAGTACTTC. It is translated as CASSYSYRPTYEQYF.

This rearrangement joins TRBV7-3 to TRBJ2-5, with TRBD1 identical over 7 bases. The CDR3 is 13 amino acids. V shed 5 bases, J shed 3 bases, and the junction held 3 bases outside the gene matches. Germline CDR1 reads SGHTA; CDR2 reads FQGTGA. The CDR3 region has the DNA TGTGCCAGCAGCCGGGACAGTGAAGAGACCCAGTACTTC. The encoded protein is CASSRDSEETQYF.

With regard to this clone: An end of the junction does not agree with germline; a read error may underlie this. CDR3 nucleotides: TGCAGCGTTGTCAGTGGACTATCTAACTATGGCTACCCCTTC. Translated, it gives CSVVSGLSNYGYPF. The chain links TRBV29-1 to TRBJ1-2; D unclear. Germline CDR1 SQVTM, CDR2 ANQGSEA. This CDR3 is 14 amino acids long.

This clone was observed a few times. V and J are TRBV6-1 and TRBJ1-1; D is possibly TRBD1 (6 bases). Looked up from germline, CDR1 is MNHNS and CDR2 is SASEGT. V lost 3 bases and J lost 0, with 11 bases in between. The CDR3 length is 15 residues. CDR3 in DNA: TGTGCCAGCAGTGACACAGGGTTGGTGAACACTGAAGCTTTCTTT. Translated: CASSDTGLVNTEAFF.

The rearrangement joins TRBV7-8 to TRBJ2-7, with unresolved D. V shed 0 bases and J shed 4 bases, with 4 bases lying between them. The CDR3 loop spans 12 amino acids. CDR1 SGHVS and CDR2 FQNEAQ come from the germline V gene. The CDR3 loop reads CASSLARYEQYF. Here the CDR3 DNA reads TGTGCCAGCAGCTTAGCGAGGTACGAGCAGTACTTC.

Points on this clone: The junction departs from the called germline gene at one end, perhaps through a read error. The chain links TRBV9 to TRBJ1-2; the match to TRBD1 covers 7 bases. CDR1 and CDR2 (germline): SGDLS, YYNGEE. The CDR3 is made up of 15 amino acids. The CDR3 nucleotides read TGTGCCAGCAGCGTTGGGACAGATTTGGGCTATGGCTACCCCTTC. This translates into CASSVGTDLGYGYPF.

In DNA form, the CDR3 reads TGTGCTAGTGGTTTGGTATCACAGGGTTATGCAGATACGCAGTATTTT. This sequence encodes CASGLVSQGYADTQYF. The chain has TRBV12-5 and TRBJ2-3, with D possibly TRBD1 on 6 matching bases. Germline CDR1 is LGHNT and CDR2 is FRNRAP. V was cut by 0 bases and J by 4 bases, with 14 bases left in between. The CDR3 sequence is 16 residues long.

This chain joins TRBV27 and TRBJ2-5; 12 bases line up with TRBD2. The length of the CDR3 is 21 residues. The V gene end was trimmed by 6 bases and the J gene end by 5 bases; junction bases not matched to a gene: 25. From germline, CDR1 is MNHEY and CDR2 SMNVEV (reference sequence). For the CDR3, the DNA is TGTGCCAGCAGCTCCGGGAGAGGGCTAGCGGGAGGGCTGGTTCGTTGGGAGACCCAGTACTTC. Its translation: CASSSGRGLAGGLVRWETQYF.

This sequence joins TRBV2 and TRBJ1-4; D remains unclear. This CDR3 is 15 amino acids long. Trimming took off 11 bases at V and 0 bases at J, with 16 bases between the two ends. Germline CDR1 and CDR2: SNHLY and FYNNEI. This CDR3 reads CASTLGETTNEKLFF. DNA of the CDR3: TGTGCCTCTACCCTCGGGGAGACAACTAATGAAAAACTGTTTTTT.

The rearrangement joins TRBV30 to TRBJ1-2; maybe TRBD1 (6 bases). The CDR3 runs 15 residues. CDR1 is GTSNPN, CDR2 SVGIG, per germline (reference sequence). The V gene lost 3 bases and the J gene lost 5 bases, with 19 bases spanning the gap. CDR3 loop: CAWRSYWGRVYGYTF. Written as DNA, the CDR3 is TGTGCCTGGAGAAGCTATTGGGGGCGAGTTTATGGCTACACCTTC.

This chain connects TRBV28 to TRBJ2-1; TRBD2 aligns across 7 bases. Germline lookup yields CDR1 MDHEN and CDR2 SYDVKM. The ends lost 9 bases at V and 7 bases at J; junction bases unmatched: 12. The CDR3 is 14 amino acids. In nucleotides, the CDR3 is TGTGCCAGTAGTGGGAGGGCCTTTACAAATGAGCAGTTCTTC. Protein product: CASSGRAFTNEQFF.